The clone carrying this T cell receptor beta chain showed up just a few times. Its matching antigen is unknown. The authors extracted RNA and reverse transcribed it into cDNA as the sequencing template. Here immunoSEQ multiplex PCR was the method, and the copy in TCRdb shows in-frame clones only, minus some. The sample records about 150,000 clones, 40% to 50% being singletons. These data come from a study of CD8+ T cells in alopecia areata. Study-wide results and caveats: Greater clonality was observed in lesional scalp samples, especially alopecia totalis/universalis, versus normal scalp.

The CDR3 extends over 12 amino acids. Trimming left V 5 bases short and J 4 bases short, with 9 bases between. Germline CDR1 MDHEN, CDR2 SYDVKM. The sequencing input was CD4+ T cells sorted from blood. J is TRBJ2-7 and V is TRBV28; D call uncertain. The sequence was collected from a human donor with alopecia areata. CDR3 bases: TGTGCCAGCAGTCCCCAGAGATACGAGCAGTACTTC. Its protein product is CASSPQRYEQYF. The variable domain in full, with the rest retrieved from reference TRBV28 and TRBJ2-7, is DVKVTQSSRYLVKRTGEKVFLECVQDMDHENMFWYRQDPGLGLRLIYFSYDVKMKEKGDIPEGYSVSREKKERFSLILESASTNQTSMYLCASSPQRYEQYFGPGTRLTVT.